This T cell receptor (beta chain) was observed in a study of breast tumors, draining lymph nodes, adjacent tissues. This clonotype was observed many times. The antigen is unknown. Each CDR3 protein gets one entry after TCRdb re-called the multiplex PCR reads with MiXCR. The sample comprises under 150,000 distinct CDR3 sequences, about 20% of which are singletons, and over 3% rests with the top ten. Breast cancer patients provided tissue from their axillary draining lymph nodes. Germline V gives CDR1 DFQATT, CDR2 SNEGSKA (reference sequence). The ends were cut back, 5 bases at V and 5 bases at J, with 18 bases in the middle. There are 14 residues in the CDR3. Study-wide findings and caveats: Data fit most tumor T cells coming from lymph node, expanding in tumor.

Sequencing was performed on axillary lymph node tissue. This chain connects TRBV20-1 to TRBJ2-5; D is unresolved. The sequence was collected from a female donor with breast cancer. Some clones in this sample may be carry-over from other donors' samples. The CDR3 is CSAPRPEVGETQYF. CDR3 bases: TGCAGTGCTCCAAGACCCGAAGTCGGGGAGACCCAGTACTTC.